The clone carrying this T cell receptor beta chain was observed at least ten times. RNA transcripts were the template for amplifying TCR beta CDR3 regions. TCR CDR3 underwent first-round RT-PCR with the HTBI primer set. TCRdb reanalysed the multiplex PCR reads using MiXCR and keeps one entry per CDR3 protein. The sample includes a few hundred thousand distinct CDR3 sequences, about 16% of them seen just once. Inclusion characteristics of ophthalmopathy patients comprised a Clinical Activity Score of at least 3, a NOSPECS grade of at least 4, and duration under 3 months. This sample was included in a study of T cells in Graves' hyperthyroidism and ophthalmopathy. Study-level information: It was at initial diagnosis, before any treatment, that peripheral blood was collected.

This CDR3 contains 13 residues. Trimming stripped 4 bases from V and 4 bases from J, with 10 bases between. CDR1 is SEHNR and CDR2 is FQNEAQ in the germline V gene (reference sequence). This chain links TRBV7-9 with TRBJ1-2; TRBD1 might be the D (5 bases). This TCR derives from a woman aged 25 to 39 with Graves' ophthalmopathy. The specimen was blood. CDR3 coding DNA: TGTGCCAGCAGCTCCGACGGGGGCTATGGCTACACCTTC. This gives the protein CASSSDGGYGYTF.